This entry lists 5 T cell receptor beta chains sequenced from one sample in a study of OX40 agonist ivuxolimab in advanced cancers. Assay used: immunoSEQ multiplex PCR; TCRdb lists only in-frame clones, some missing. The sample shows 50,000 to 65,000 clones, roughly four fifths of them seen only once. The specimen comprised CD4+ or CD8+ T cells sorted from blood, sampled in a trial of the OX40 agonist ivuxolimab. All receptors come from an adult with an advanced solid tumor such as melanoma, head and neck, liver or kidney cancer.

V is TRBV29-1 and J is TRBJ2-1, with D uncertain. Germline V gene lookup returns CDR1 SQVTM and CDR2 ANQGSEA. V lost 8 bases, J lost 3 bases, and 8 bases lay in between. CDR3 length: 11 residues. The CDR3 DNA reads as TGCAGCCCCATGGTCTACAATGAGCAGTTCTTC. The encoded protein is CSPMVYNEQFF.

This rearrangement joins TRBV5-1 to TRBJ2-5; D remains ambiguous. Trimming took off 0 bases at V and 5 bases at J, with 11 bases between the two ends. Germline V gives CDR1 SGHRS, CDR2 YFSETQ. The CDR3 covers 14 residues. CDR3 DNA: TGCGCCAGCAGCTTGGAAGAGTCTCTGGAGACCCAGTACTTC. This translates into CASSLEESLETQYF.

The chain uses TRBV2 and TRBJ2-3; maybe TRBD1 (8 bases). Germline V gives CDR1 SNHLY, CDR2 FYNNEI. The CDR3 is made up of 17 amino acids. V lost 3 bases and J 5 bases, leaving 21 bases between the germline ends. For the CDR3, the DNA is TGTGCCAGCAGTGAGGGGGGGCAGGGGGCGCAAAAAGATACGCAGTATTTT. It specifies CASSEGGQGAQKDTQYF.

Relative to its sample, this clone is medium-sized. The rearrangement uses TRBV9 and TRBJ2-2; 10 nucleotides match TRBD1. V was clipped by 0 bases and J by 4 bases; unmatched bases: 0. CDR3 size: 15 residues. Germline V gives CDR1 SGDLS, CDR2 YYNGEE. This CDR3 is CASSVGTGGTGELFF. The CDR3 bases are TGTGCCAGCAGCGTAGGGACAGGGGGCACCGGGGAGCTGTTTTTT.

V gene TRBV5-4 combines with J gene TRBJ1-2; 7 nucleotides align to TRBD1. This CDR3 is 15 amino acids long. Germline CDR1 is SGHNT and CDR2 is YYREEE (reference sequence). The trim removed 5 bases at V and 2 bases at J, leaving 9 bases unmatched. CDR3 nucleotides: TGTGCCAGCAGTCCGGACAGGCTTTCGAACTATGGCTACACCTTC. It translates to CASSPDRLSNYGYTF.